Below, 26 T cell receptor beta chains from the same sample are listed, as sequenced in a study of T cell responses to AZD1222 COVID-19 vaccine. Generated by immunoSEQ multiplex PCR, the TCRdb table keeps only in-frame clones and is missing some. The sample records 110,000 to 150,000 clones, over 75% being singletons. Material: peripheral blood, obtained on day 0 of AZD1222 vaccination. Receptors originate from an adult in good health.

V usage is TRBV7-9 and J usage is TRBJ2-2; D not resolved. Germline lookup yields CDR1 SEHNR and CDR2 FQNEAQ (reference sequence). V was trimmed by 5 bases and J by 1 base, leaving 8 bases between them. The CDR3 has 14 residues. CDR3 DNA sequence: TGTGCCAGCAGCCAAGAAGAGAACACCGGGGAGCTGTTTTTT. Amino acid sequence: CASSQEENTGELFF.

This sequence joins TRBV6-4 and TRBJ2-5; tentative D call: TRBD2 (7 bases). Germline CDR1 reads MRHNA; CDR2 reads SNTAGT. With 0 bases removed from V and 4 bases from J, the gap between germline ends came to 18 bases. CDR3 size: 17 residues. CDR3 nucleotide sequence: TGTGCCAGCAGTGACTCGAGGGGGGAGGGCCCTGGAGAGACCCAGTACTTC. The encoded protein is CASSDSRGEGPGETQYF.

The V gene is TRBV7-2, the J gene TRBJ2-3; D is unclear. CDR1 and CDR2 (germline): SGHTA, FQGNSA. This CDR3 is built from 12 residues. Trimming stripped 1 base from V and 4 bases from J, with 3 bases between. CDR3 protein: CASSLGADTQYF. As DNA, the CDR3 is TGTGCCAGCAGCTTAGGCGCAGATACGCAGTATTTT.

This chain uses TRBV18 with TRBJ1-2; the D is unclear. Trimming pared 2 bases from V and 6 bases from J, leaving 13 bases between. The germline gives CDR1 KGHSH, CDR2 LQKENI. The CDR3 is made up of 14 amino acids. The CDR3 bases are TGTGCCAGCTCACCAGATTTAGGAAAGGATGGCTACACCTTC. This encodes CASSPDLGKDGYTF.

V is TRBV10-3 and J is TRBJ1-4; TRBD1 matches 10 bases. The CDR3 consists of 13 residues. Germline V gene lookup returns CDR1 ENHRY and CDR2 SYGVKD. J gave up 4 bases and V 8 bases, and 1 base lay outside the gene matches. This CDR3 is CAIGTGVNEKLFF. The CDR3 region has the DNA TGTGCCATCGGGACAGGGGTTAATGAAAAACTGTTTTTT.

This chain links TRBV7-9 with TRBJ2-1, with 7 bases aligning to TRBD1. V lost 7 bases and J lost 4; bases outside the gene matches: 4. Germline V gene lookup returns CDR1 SEHNR and CDR2 FQNEAQ (reference sequence). This CDR3 spans 13 amino acids. This CDR3 reads CASTPGGYNEQFF. CDR3 bases: TGTGCCAGCACCCCAGGGGGTTACAATGAGCAGTTCTTC.

The J gene is TRBJ2-3, the V gene TRBV24-1; weak D call: TRBD1 (6 bases). Germline loops: CDR1 KGHDR, CDR2 SFDVKD. The V end was cut by 8 bases, the J end by 1 base, with 6 bases between. This CDR3 comprises 12 residues. The CDR3 bases are TGTGCCACCAACAGGGGCACAGATACGCAGTATTTT. This gives the protein CATNRGTDTQYF.

The chain couples TRBV30 to TRBJ1-1; 7 nucleotides agree with TRBD1. Germline trimming cut 3 bases from V and 4 bases from J; bases unmatched to any gene: 14. Germline CDR1 reads GTSNPN; CDR2 reads SVGIG (reference sequence). This CDR3 comprises 16 residues. The CDR3 loop is CAWRRVGGTLITEAFF. DNA of the CDR3: TGTGCCTGGAGGAGGGTAGGGGGCACTTTGATCACTGAAGCTTTCTTT.

This clone was observed once. The CDR3 DNA follows: TGTGCCAGCAGTCTCTCAGCCCACTCCTACGAGCAGTACTTC. Translating it yields CASSLSAHSYEQYF. This chain links TRBV28 with TRBJ2-7; D not resolved. The CDR3 is made up of 14 amino acids. The germline V and J ends were trimmed by 5 bases and 0 bases, with 11 bases remaining between them. CDR1 is MDHEN and CDR2 is SYDVKM in the germline V gene. Variable domain in full (rest from reference TRBV28 and TRBJ2-7): DVKVTQSSRYLVKRTGEKVFLECVQDMDHENMFWYRQDPGLGLRLIYFSYDVKMKEKGDIPEGYSVSREKKERFSLILESASTNQTSMYLCASSLSAHSYEQYFGPGTRLTVT.

V gene TRBV27 combines with J gene TRBJ2-5; D unclear. Germline V gene sequence: CDR1 MNHEY, CDR2 SMNVEV (reference sequence). Trimming removed 6 bases from V and 2 bases from J, with 19 bases in between. CDR3 length: 16 residues. CDR3 protein: CASSPERFRLQETQYF. The CDR3 coding sequence is TGTGCCAGCAGCCCTGAAAGGTTTAGGCTACAAGAGACCCAGTACTTC.

The V call is TRBV4-1, the J call TRBJ2-5, with D perhaps TRBD1 or TRBD2 (6 bases each). The CDR3 length is 15 residues. Germline V gives CDR1 MGHRA, CDR2 YSYEKL. The germline V and J ends were trimmed by 0 bases and 9 bases, with 17 bases remaining between them. This chain's CDR3 is CASSQEGGYGDPQYF. The CDR3 DNA reads TGCGCCAGCAGCCAAGAAGGGGGGTATGGGGATCCCCAGTACTTC.

The chain has TRBV2 and TRBJ2-5; TRBD1 aligns across 9 bases. The germline V gene has CDR1 SNHLY and CDR2 FYNNEI. The ends lost 7 bases at V and 4 bases at J; junction bases unmatched: 1. The CDR3 has 12 residues. This chain's CDR3 is CASTDRGETQYF. DNA of the CDR3: TGTGCCAGCACGGACAGGGGAGAGACCCAGTACTTC. The full variable domain, its missing parts supplied by reference TRBV2 and TRBJ2-5, is EPEVTQTPSHQVTQMGQEVILRCVPISNHLYFYWYRQILGQKVEFLVSFYNNEISEKSEIFDDQFSVERPDGSNFTLKIRSTKLEDSAMYFCASTDRGETQYFGPGTRLLVL.

Details on this clone: Within the sample, other DNA sequences also encode this same CDR3. The chain carries TRBV28 and TRBJ1-5, with D perhaps matching TRBD1 (6 bases). The CDR3 runs to 15 residues. Trimming pared 1 base from V and 1 base from J, leaving 8 bases between. CDR1 MDHEN and CDR2 SYDVKM come from the germline V gene. The CDR3 coding sequence is TGTGCCAGCAGTTTATATGGGGGCAGCAATCAGCCCCAGCATTTT. Amino acids: CASSLYGGSNQPQHF.

V usage is TRBV18 and J usage is TRBJ2-1, with a possible D match to TRBD2 (7 bases). The CDR3 length is 16 residues. The V and J ends lost 3 bases and 7 bases respectively, with 19 bases between them. The germline CDR1 and CDR2 sequences are KGHSH and LQKENI. The CDR3 coding sequence is TGTGCCAGCTCACCTCCGGGGGGACATAGTTATAATGAGCAGTTCTTC. This encodes CASSPPGGHSYNEQFF.

The chain employs TRBV9 and TRBJ1-2; maybe TRBD1 (6 bases). The CDR3 spans 15 residues. Germline values: CDR1 SGDLS, CDR2 YYNGEE. V lost 0 bases, J lost 0 bases, and 9 bases lay in between. CDR3 bases: TGTGCCAGCAGCGTAGACGGGGGCCCTAACTATGGCTACACCTTC. It codes for CASSVDGGPNYGYTF.

As DNA, the CDR3 is TGCAGTGCTAGAGATGGGAGTACGCAGTATTTT. Translated, it gives CSARDGSTQYF. The chain carries TRBV20-1 and TRBJ2-3, with D possibly being TRBD2 (5 bases). The CDR3 totals 11 residues. Trimming pared 0 bases from V and 8 bases from J, leaving 6 bases between. Germline V gene sequence: CDR1 DFQATT, CDR2 SNEGSKA (reference sequence).

This chain joins TRBV19 and TRBJ2-7, with 7 bases matching TRBD1. V trimming: 4 bases; J trimming: 3 bases; junction bases outside the gene matches: 3. Germline values: CDR1 LNHDA, CDR2 SQIVND (reference sequence). This CDR3 has 13 residues. The CDR3 nucleotides are TGTGCCAGTAGTAAGGACAGGAACTACGAGCAGTACTTC. Its protein is CASSKDRNYEQYF.

The V gene is TRBV5-1, the J gene TRBJ2-7; a weak D match, TRBD1 (6 bases). The CDR3 length is 15 residues. The ends were cut back, 5 bases at V and 2 bases at J, with 17 bases in the middle. Germline V gives CDR1 SGHRS, CDR2 YFSETQ. The CDR3 nucleotides read TGCGCCAGCAGTAACCCTGGGACATCCACCTACGAGCAGTACTTC. Translating it yields CASSNPGTSTYEQYF.

The rearrangement joins TRBV11-1 to TRBJ2-7, with 8 bases matching TRBD2. The ends lost 6 bases at V and 0 bases at J; junction bases unmatched: 7. Germline V lookup: CDR1 SGHAT, CDR2 FQDESV (reference sequence). The CDR3 covers 15 residues. The CDR3 sequence: CASRPSGPSSYEQYF. The CDR3 nucleotides are TGTGCCAGCAGGCCTAGCGGGCCTAGCTCCTACGAGCAGTACTTC.

The genes are TRBV7-9 and TRBJ2-7; D might be TRBD1 (6 bases). The V gene's germline CDR1 is SEHNR and CDR2 FQNEAQ (reference sequence). V lost 5 bases and J 2 bases, leaving 10 bases between the germline ends. The CDR3 is 13 amino acids. CDR3 nucleotides: TGTGCCAGCAGCCGACAGGAGACCTACGAGCAGTACTTC. It codes for CASSRQETYEQYF.

The chain combines TRBV6-5 with TRBJ1-5, with TRBD1 matching 8 bases. The junction had 5 bases not matched to a gene; V was cut back by 9 bases and J by 7 bases. Germline CDR1 is MNHEY and CDR2 is SVGAGI. The CDR3 consists of 12 residues. The CDR3 nucleotides read TGTGCCAGTATTTCAGGGGGCCAGCCCCAGCATTTT. Translated: CASISGGQPQHF.

The chain links TRBV6-5 to TRBJ2-7; D uncertain. The V end was cut by 2 bases, the J end by 1 base, with 6 bases between. Germline V gene sequence: CDR1 MNHEY, CDR2 SVGAGI. The CDR3 is 13 residues long. DNA of the CDR3: TGTGCCAGCAGTTACCGCAAGTCCTACGAGCAGTACTTC. Its protein product is CASSYRKSYEQYF.

V and J are TRBV2 and TRBJ2-1, with D unclear. This CDR3 is 11 amino acids long. Germline V gene sequence: CDR1 SNHLY, CDR2 FYNNEI. V lost 7 bases and J 5 bases, leaving 6 bases between the germline ends. The CDR3 nucleotides are TGTGCCAGCACAAAGCACAATGAGCAGTTCTTC. Protein sequence: CASTKHNEQFF.

The rearrangement links TRBV4-2 to TRBJ2-2, with unresolved D. Germline values: CDR1 LGHNA, CDR2 YNFKEQ. The CDR3 has 13 amino acids. V lost 4 bases to trimming and J lost 6 bases, with 9 bases between them. CDR3 sequence: CASSPQGPGELFF. The CDR3 nucleotides read TGTGCCAGCAGCCCCCAAGGTCCCGGGGAGCTGTTTTTT.

The chain joins TRBV11-3 to TRBJ2-1, with TRBD2 matching 7 bases. The CDR3 extends over 12 amino acids. The germline V gene encodes CDR1 SGHNT and CDR2 YENEEA. V was pared by 6 bases and J by 10 bases, with 6 bases of the junction left unmatched. Written as DNA, the CDR3 is TGTGCCAGCAGTTTCCCCGGGGGGGAGCAGTTCTTC. Translation gives CASSFPGGEQFF.

The V and J genes are TRBV3-1 (or the pseudogene TRBV3-2) and TRBJ1-3, with D possibly matching TRBD1 (5 bases). CDR3 length: 13 amino acids. V dropped 5 bases and J dropped 11 bases, with 16 bases sitting between them. Germline V gene lookup returns CDR1 LGHDT and CDR2 YNNKEL (reference sequence). The CDR3 spells CASSYGTPGSIYF. The CDR3 DNA is TGTGCCAGCAGCTACGGGACTCCCGGCTCCATATATTTT.